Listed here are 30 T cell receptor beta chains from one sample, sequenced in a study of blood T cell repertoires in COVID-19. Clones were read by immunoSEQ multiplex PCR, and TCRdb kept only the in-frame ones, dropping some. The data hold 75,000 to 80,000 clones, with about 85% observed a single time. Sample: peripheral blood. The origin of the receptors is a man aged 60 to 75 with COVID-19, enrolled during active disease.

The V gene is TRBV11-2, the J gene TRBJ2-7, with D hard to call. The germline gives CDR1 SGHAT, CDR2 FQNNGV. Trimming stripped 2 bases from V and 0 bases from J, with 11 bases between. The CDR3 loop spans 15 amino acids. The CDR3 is CASSLKRFVSYEQYF. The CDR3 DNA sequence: TGTGCCAGCAGCTTAAAGAGGTTTGTCTCCTACGAGCAGTACTTC.

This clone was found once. The CDR3 DNA reads TGTGCCAGCAGTTGGGTCAGGGGATCCTACGAGCAGTACTTC. Protein sequence: CASSWVRGSYEQYF. V usage is TRBV6-5 and J usage is TRBJ2-7; possibly TRBD1 for D (6 bases). Germline V gives CDR1 MNHEY, CDR2 SVGAGI. The V end lost 4 bases, the J end lost 1 base, and 11 bases lay between the germline ends. The CDR3 has 14 amino acids.

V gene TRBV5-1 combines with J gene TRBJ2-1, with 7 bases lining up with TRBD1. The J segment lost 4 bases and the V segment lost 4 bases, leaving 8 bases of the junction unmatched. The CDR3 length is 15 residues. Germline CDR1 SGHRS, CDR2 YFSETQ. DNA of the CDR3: TGCGCCAGCAGCCCAGGGACAGCTCTGTACAATGAGCAGTTCTTC. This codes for CASSPGTALYNEQFF.

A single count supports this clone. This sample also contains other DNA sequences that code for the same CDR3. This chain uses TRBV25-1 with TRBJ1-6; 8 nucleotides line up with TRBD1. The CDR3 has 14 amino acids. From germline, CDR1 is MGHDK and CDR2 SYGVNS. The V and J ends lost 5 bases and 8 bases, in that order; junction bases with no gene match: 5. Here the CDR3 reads CASSLTGGDSPLHF. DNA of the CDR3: TGTGCCAGCAGTTTAACAGGGGGGGATTCACCCCTCCACTTT. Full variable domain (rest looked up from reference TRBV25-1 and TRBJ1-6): EADIYQTPRYLVIGTGKKITLECSQTMGHDKMYWYQQDPGMELHLIHYSYGVNSTEKGDLSSESTVSRIRTEHFPLTLESARPSHTSQYLCASSLTGGDSPLHFGNGTRLTVT.

CDR3: CASSNRGGTNVLTF. DNA of the CDR3: TGTGCCAGTAGTAATCGCGGGGGGACCAACGTCCTGACTTTC. The chain joins TRBV19 to TRBJ2-6; 8 bases agree with TRBD2. Per germline, CDR1 LNHDA and CDR2 SQIVND (reference sequence). The length of the CDR3 is 14 residues. V dropped 4 bases and J dropped 8; count of bases not matched to a gene: 4.

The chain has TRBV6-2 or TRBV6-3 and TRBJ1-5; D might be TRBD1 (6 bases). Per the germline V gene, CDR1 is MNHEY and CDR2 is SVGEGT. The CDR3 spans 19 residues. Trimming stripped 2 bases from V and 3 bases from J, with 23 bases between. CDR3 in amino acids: CASSYPRGWPPAYNQPQHF. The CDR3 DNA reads TGTGCCAGCAGTTACCCCAGGGGTTGGCCACCCGCGTACAATCAGCCCCAGCATTTT.

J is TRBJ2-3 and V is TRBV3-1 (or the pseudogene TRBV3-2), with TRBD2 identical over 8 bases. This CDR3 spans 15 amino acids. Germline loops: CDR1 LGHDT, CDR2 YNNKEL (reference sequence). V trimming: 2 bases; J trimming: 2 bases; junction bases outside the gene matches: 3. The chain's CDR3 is CASSQWRGDTDTQYF. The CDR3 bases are TGTGCCAGCAGCCAATGGCGGGGGGACACAGATACGCAGTATTTT.

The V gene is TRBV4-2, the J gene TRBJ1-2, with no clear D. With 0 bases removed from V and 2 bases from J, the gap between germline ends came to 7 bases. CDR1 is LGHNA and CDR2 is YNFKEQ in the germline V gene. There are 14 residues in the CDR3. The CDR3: CASSQDTGNYGYTF. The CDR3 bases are TGTGCCAGCAGCCAAGATACGGGAAACTATGGCTACACCTTC.

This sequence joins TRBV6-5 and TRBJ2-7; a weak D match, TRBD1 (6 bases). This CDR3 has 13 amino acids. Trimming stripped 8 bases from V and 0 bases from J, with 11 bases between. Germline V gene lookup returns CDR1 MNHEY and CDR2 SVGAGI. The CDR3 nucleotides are TGTGCCAGCGGGACATCGAACTCCTACGAGCAGTACTTC. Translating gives CASGTSNSYEQYF.

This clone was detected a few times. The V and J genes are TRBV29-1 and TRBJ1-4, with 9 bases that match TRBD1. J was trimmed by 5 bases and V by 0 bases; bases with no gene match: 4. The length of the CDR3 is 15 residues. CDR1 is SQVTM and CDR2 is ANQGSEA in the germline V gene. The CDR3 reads CSVEDRDRANEKLFF. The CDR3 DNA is TGCAGCGTTGAAGACCGGGACAGGGCCAATGAAAAACTGTTTTTT.

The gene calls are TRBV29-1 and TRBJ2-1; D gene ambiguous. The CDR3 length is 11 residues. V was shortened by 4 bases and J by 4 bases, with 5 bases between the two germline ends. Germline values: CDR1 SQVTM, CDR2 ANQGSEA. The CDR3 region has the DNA TGCAGCGTTGGCACTTACAATGAGCAGTTCTTC. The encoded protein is CSVGTYNEQFF.

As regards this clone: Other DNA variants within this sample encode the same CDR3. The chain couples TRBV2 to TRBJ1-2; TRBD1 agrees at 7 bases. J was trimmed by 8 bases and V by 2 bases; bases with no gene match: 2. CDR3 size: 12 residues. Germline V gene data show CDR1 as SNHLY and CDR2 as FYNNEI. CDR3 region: CASSETGEGYTF. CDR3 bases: TGTGCCAGCAGTGAAACAGGGGAGGGCTACACCTTC.

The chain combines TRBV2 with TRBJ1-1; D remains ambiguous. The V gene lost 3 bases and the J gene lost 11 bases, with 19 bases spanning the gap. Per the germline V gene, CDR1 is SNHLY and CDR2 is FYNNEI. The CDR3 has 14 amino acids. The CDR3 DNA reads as TGTGCCAGCAGTGATCGGACTTTCTACCCGGTGGCTTTCTTT. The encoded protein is CASSDRTFYPVAFF.

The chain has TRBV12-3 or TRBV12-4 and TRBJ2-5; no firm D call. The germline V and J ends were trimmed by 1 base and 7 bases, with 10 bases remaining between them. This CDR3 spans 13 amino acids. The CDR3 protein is CASSLGSPGTQYF. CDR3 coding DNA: TGTGCCAGCAGTTTAGGTAGTCCGGGGACCCAGTACTTC.

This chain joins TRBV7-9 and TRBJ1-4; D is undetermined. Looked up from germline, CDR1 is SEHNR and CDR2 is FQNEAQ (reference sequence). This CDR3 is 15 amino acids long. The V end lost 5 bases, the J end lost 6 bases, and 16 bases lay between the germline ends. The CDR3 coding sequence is TGTGCCAGCAGCCCCCAAGGGAGGGAGCATGAAAAACTGTTTTTT. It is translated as CASSPQGREHEKLFF.

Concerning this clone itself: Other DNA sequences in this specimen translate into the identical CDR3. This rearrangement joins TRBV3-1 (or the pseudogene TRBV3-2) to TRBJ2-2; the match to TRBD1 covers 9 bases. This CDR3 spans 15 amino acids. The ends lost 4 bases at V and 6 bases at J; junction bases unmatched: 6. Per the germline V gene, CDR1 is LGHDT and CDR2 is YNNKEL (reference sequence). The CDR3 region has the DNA TGTGCCAGCAGCCTCCGGGACAGGGCAGCCGGGGAGCTGTTTTTT. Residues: CASSLRDRAAGELFF.

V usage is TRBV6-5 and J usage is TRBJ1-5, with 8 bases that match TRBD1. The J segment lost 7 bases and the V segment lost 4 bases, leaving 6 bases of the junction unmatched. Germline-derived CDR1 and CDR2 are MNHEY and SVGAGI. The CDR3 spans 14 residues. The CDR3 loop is CASSWSGGGQPQHF. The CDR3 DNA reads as TGTGCCAGCAGTTGGTCAGGGGGCGGGCAGCCCCAGCATTTT.

The DNA for the CDR3 is TGTGCCAGCAGCTTGAAAACAGGGGATACGCAGTATTTT. Encoded protein: CASSLKTGDTQYF. The genes are TRBV5-4 and TRBJ2-3; D might be TRBD1 (6 bases). Trimming left V 1 base short and J 6 bases short, with 9 bases between. The length of the CDR3 is 13 residues. Germline CDR1 and CDR2: SGHNT and YYREEE (reference sequence). Complete variable domain (other parts from reference TRBV5-4 and TRBJ2-3): ETGVTQSPTHLIKTRGQQVTLRCSSQSGHNTVSWYQQALGQGPQFIFQYYREEENGRGNFPPRFSGLQFPNYSSELNVNALELDDSALYLCASSLKTGDTQYFGPGTRLTVL.

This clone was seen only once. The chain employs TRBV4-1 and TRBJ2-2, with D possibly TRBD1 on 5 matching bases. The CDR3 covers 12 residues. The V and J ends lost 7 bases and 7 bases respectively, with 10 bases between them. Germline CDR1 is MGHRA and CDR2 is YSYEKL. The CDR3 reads CASKHDSGELFF. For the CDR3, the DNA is TGCGCCAGCAAACACGACAGCGGGGAGCTGTTTTTT.

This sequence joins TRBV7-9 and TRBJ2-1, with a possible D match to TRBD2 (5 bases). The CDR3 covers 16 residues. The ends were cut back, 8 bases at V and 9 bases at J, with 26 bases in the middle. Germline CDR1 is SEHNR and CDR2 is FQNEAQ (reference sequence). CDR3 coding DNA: TGTGCCAGCGGCTACTCGGGGATTACCCTTAATGGTGAGCAGTTCTTC. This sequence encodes CASGYSGITLNGEQFF. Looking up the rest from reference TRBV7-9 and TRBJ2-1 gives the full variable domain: DTGVSQNPRHKITKRGQNVTFRCDPISEHNRLYWYRQTLGQGPEFLTYFQNEAQLEKSRLLSDRFSAERPKGSFSTLEIQRTEQGDSAMYLCASGYSGITLNGEQFFGPGTRLTVL.

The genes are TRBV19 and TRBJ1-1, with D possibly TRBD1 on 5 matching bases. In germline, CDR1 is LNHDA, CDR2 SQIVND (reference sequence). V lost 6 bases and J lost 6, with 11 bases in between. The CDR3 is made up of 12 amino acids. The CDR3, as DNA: TGTGCCAGTAGCCCGGGACTCCCTGAAGCTTTCTTT. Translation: CASSPGLPEAFF.

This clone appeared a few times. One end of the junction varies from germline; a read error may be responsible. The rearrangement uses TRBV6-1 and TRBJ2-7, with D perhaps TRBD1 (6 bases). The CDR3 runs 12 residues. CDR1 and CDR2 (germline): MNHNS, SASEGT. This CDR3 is CASTEQGYEQYF. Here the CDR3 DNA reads TGTGCCAGCACTGAACAGGGATACGAGCAGTACTTC.

CDR3 DNA: TGTGCCAGCAGCCAGACCAGCGGAATCCTTGGGAATGAGCAGTTCTTC. Protein sequence: CASSQTSGILGNEQFF. The chain carries TRBV3-1 (or the pseudogene TRBV3-2) and TRBJ2-1, with D perhaps TRBD2 (5 bases). This CDR3 spans 16 amino acids. Germline V lookup: CDR1 LGHDT, CDR2 YNNKEL (reference sequence). V lost 3 bases and J 7 bases, leaving 19 bases between the germline ends.

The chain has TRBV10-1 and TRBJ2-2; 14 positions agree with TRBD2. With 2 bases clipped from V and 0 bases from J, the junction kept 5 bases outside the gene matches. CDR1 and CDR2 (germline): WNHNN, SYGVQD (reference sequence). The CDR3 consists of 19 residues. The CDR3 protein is CASSERTSGRFPNTGELFF. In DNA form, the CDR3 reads TGCGCCAGCAGTGAGCGGACTAGCGGGAGGTTCCCGAACACCGGGGAGCTGTTTTTT.

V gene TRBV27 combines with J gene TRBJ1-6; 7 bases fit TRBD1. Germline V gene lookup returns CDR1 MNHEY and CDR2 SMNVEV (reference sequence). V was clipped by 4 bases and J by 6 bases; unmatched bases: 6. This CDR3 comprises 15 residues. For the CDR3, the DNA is TGTGCCAGCAGTTCCCTACGACAGGGTAATTCACCCCTCCACTTT. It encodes CASSSLRQGNSPLHF.

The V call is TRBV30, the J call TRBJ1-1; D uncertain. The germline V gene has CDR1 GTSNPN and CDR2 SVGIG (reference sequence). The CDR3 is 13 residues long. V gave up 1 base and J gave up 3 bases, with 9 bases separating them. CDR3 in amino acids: CAWSETDYTEAFF. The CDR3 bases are TGTGCCTGGAGTGAGACTGATTACACTGAAGCTTTCTTT.

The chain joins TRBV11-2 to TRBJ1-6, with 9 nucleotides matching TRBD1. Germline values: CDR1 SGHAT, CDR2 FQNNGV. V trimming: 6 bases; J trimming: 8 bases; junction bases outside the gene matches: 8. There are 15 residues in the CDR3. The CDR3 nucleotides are TGTGCCAGCAGGCATTCCGGGACAGGGTATTCACCCCTCCACTTT. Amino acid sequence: CASRHSGTGYSPLHF.

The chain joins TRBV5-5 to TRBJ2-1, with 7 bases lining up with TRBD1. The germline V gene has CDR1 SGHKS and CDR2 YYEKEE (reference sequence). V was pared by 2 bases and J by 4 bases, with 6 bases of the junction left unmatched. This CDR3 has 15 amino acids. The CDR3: CASSFAGTEYNEQFF. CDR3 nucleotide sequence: TGTGCCAGCAGCTTCGCCGGGACAGAGTACAATGAGCAGTTCTTC.

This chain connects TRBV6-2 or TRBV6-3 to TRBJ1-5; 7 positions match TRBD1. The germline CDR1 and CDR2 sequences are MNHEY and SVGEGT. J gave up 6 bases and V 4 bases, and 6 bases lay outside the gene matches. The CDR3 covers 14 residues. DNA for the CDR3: TGTGCCAGCAGTTCAACAGGGGAAGTTCAGCCCCAGCATTTT. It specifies CASSSTGEVQPQHF.

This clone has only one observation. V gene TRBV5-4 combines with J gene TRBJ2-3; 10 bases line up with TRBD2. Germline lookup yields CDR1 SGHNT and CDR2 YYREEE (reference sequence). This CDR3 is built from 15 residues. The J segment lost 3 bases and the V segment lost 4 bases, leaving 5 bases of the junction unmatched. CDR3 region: CASSPPSGGTDTQYF. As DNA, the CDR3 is TGTGCCAGCAGCCCCCCTAGCGGGGGAACAGATACGCAGTATTTT.